This TCR beta chain was documented in a study of T-cell memory formation after mild COVID-19. Study information: TCR clusters showed largely donor specificity. Study-wide results and caveats: CD4+ clones that contracted lay mainly in CM and EM; CD8+ ones lay in EMRA. Contracting clones, day 15 to 85, had balanced CD4/CD8, and later expanders favored CD4+.

The CDR3 sequence is 15 residues long. Germline CDR1 MNHEY, CDR2 SMNVEV (reference sequence). V lost 8 bases and J lost 1, with 17 bases in between. From 5'RACE with constant-segment primers came TCR alpha and TCR beta cDNA libraries that carried sample barcodes and UMIs. MiXCR, applied by TCRdb to the 5' RACE reads, yields one record per CDR3 protein. The data contain 400,000 to 500,000 distinct CDR3 sequences, about 20% of them singletons. Only one count was recorded for this clonotype. The antigen is not known. This sequence joins TRBV27 and TRBJ1-1; possibly TRBD1 for D (6 bases). Source material: PBMCs or a T cell subset sorted from them (not recorded which). The receptor was isolated from an adult woman who had mild COVID-19 (a few samples of this study predate the infection). Cell type and time point are not known. For the CDR3, the DNA is TGTGCCAGCCGTGGACAGCGCGTGAGGAACACTGAAGCTTTCTTT. Encoded protein: CASRGQRVRNTEAFF.